The following is a TCR beta chain sequence with its context. Its matching antigen is unknown. Each of the donors was a healthy bone marrow donor. The PCR employed 60 Vbeta primers together with 13 Jbeta primers. In the authors' methods: Later, some 75 million unique TCR beta chains were counted in an analysis, and roughly 11 million of them were shared. Using immunoSEQ multiplex PCR, the repertoire was profiled, and TCRdb retains in-frame clones only, with some absent. That table supplies the V and J calls and clone size; D and trimming were determined from the DNA. The sample lists about 160,000 clones; 75% to 85% were seen once. Germline-derived CDR1 and CDR2 are SGHAT and FQDESV (reference sequence). The CDR3 sequence is 17 residues long. The V gene end was trimmed by 2 bases and the J gene end by 6 bases; junction bases not matched to a gene: 12. The data were obtained in a study of cytomegalovirus exposure and HLA in healthy donors. Study results and caveats: The authors listed approximately 160 TCR beta chains as cytomegalovirus-associated. It was taken for granted in presence/absence analyses that sequencing depth across donors was roughly uniform.

The rearrangement uses TRBV11-1 and TRBJ2-1; 8 nucleotides line up with TRBD2. Sequenced input: PBMCs. This TCR derives from a woman between 50 and 59 years old in good health and CMV-seronegative. The CDR3 sequence is CASSLRKAGVLLNEQFF. The CDR3 DNA follows: TGTGCCAGCAGCTTAAGGAAAGCGGGGGTCCTTCTCAATGAGCAGTTCTTC. The complete variable domain, with remaining parts taken from reference TRBV11-1 and TRBJ2-1, reads EAEVAQSPRYKITEKSQAVAFWCDPISGHATLYWYRQILGQGPELLVQFQDESVVDDSQLPKDRFSAERLKGVDSTLKIQPAELGDSAMYLCASSLRKAGVLLNEQFFGPGTRLTVL.